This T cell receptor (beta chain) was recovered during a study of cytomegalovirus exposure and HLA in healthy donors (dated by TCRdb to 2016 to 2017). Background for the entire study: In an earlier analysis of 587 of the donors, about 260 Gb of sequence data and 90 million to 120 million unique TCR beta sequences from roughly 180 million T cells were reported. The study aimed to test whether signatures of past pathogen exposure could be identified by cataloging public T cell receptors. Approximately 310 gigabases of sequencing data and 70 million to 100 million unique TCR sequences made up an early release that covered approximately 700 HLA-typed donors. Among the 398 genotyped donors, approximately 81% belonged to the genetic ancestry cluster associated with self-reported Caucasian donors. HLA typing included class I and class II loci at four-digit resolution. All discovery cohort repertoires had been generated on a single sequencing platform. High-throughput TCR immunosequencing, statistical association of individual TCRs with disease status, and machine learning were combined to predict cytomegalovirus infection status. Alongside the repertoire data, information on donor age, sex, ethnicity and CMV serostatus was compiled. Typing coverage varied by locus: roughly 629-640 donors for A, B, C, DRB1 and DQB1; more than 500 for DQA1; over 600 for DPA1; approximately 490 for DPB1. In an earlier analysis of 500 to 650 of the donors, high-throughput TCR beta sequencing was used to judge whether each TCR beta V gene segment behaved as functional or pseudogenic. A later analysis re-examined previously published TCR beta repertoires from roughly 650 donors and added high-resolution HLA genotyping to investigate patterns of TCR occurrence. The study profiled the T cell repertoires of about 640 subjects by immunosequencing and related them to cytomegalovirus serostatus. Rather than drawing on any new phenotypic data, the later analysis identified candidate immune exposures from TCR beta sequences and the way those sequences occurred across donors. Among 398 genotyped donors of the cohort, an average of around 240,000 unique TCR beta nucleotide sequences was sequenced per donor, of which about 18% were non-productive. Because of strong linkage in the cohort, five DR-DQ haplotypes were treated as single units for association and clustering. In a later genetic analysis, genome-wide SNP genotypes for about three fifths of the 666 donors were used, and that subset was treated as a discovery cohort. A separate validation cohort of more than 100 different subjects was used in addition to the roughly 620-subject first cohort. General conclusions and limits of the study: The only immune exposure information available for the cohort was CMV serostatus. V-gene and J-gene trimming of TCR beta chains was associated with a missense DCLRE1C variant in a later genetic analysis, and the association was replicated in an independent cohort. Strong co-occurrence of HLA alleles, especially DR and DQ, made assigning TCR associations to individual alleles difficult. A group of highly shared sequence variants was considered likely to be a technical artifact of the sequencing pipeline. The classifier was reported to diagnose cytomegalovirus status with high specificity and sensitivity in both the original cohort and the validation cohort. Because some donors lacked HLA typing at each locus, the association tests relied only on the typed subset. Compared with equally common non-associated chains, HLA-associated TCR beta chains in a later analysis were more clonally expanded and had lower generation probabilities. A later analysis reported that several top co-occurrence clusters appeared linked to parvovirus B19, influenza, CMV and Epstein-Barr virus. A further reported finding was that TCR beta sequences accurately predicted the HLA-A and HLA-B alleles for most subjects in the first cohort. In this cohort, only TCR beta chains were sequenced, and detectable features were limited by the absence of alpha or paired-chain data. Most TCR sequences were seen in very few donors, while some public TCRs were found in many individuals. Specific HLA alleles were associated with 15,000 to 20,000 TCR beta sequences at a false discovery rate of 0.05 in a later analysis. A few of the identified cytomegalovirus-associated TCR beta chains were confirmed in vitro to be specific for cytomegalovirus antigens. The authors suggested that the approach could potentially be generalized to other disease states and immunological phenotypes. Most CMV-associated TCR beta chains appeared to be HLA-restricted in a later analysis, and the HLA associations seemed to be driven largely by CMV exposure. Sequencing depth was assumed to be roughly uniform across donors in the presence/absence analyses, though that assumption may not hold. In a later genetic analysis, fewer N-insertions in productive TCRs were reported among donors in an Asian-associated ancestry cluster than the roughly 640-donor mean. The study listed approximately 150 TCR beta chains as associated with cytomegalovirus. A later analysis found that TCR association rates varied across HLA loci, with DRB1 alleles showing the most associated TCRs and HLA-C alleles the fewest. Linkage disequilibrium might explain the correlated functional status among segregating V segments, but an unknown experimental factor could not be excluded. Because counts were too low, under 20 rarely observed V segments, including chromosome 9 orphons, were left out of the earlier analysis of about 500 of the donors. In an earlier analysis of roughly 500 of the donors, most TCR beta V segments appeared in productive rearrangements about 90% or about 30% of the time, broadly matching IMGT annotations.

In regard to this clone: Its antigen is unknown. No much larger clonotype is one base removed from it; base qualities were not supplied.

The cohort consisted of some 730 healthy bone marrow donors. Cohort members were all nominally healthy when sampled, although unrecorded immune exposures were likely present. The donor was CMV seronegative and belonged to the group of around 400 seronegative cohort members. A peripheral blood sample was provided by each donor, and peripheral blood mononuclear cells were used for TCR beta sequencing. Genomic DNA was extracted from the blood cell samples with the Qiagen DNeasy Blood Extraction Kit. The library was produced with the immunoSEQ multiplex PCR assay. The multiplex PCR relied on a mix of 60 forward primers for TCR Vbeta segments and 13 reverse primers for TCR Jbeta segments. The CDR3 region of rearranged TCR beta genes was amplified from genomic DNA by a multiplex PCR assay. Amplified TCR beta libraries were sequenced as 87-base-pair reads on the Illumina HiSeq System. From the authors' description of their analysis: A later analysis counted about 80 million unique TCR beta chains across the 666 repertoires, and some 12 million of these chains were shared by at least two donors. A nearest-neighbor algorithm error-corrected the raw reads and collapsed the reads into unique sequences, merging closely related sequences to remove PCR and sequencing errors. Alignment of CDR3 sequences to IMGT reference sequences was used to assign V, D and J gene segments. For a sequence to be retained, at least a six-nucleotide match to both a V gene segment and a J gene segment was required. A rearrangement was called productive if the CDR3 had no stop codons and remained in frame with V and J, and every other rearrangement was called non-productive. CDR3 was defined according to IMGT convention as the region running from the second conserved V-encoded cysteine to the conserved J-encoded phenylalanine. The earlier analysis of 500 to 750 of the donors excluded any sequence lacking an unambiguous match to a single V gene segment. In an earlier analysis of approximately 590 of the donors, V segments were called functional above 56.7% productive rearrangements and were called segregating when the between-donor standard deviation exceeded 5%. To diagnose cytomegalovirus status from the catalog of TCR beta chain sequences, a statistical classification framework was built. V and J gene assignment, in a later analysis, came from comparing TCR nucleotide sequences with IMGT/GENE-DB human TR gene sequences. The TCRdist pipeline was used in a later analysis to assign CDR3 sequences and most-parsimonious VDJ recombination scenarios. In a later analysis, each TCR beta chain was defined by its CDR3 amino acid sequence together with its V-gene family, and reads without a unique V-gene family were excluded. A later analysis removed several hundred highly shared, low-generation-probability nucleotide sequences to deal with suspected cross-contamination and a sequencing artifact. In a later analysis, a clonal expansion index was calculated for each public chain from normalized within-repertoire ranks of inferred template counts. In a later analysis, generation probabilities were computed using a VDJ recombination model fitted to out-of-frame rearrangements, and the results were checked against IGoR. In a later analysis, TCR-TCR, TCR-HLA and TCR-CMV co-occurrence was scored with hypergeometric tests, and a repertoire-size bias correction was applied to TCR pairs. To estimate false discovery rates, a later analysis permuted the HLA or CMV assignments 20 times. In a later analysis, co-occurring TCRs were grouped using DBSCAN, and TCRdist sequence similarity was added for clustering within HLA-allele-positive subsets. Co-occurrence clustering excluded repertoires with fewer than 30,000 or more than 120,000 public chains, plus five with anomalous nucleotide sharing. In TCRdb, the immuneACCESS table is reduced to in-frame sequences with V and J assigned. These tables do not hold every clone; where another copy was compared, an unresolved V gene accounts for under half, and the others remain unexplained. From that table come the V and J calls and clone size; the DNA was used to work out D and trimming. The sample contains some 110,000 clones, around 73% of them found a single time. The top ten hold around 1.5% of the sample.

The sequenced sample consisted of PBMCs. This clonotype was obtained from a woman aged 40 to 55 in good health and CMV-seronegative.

The CDR3 corresponds to CASGLVWSTGERYNEQFF. The DNA sequence is as follows: TGTGCTAGTGGTTTGGTTTGGTCCACGGGAGAACGCTACAATGAGCAGTTCTTC. The sequence is built from TRBV12-5 and TRBJ2-1; TRBD2 could be the D gene, as 6 bases match. Cut back by 0 bases and 3 bases, the V and J ends lie 18 bases apart. According to the germline V gene, CDR1 reads LGHNT and CDR2 reads FRNRAP. The CDR3 holds 18 amino acids from the cysteine to the phenylalanine. Only the CDR3 part of the read is kept: 54 bases, read in frame from the first base.